This TCR beta chain is from a study of neoadjuvant anti-PD-1 for oral cavity cancer. Stage II-IVA oral cavity squamous cell carcinoma was new and untreated by systemic or radiation therapy. Data came from immunoSEQ multiplex PCR; TCRdb stores just in-frame clones and leaves some out. The sample lists 75,000 to 100,000 clones; approximately 80% were seen once. This clone was seen just once. V lost 7 bases and J lost 5, with 8 bases in between. Germline lookup yields CDR1 MNHNS and CDR2 SASEGT. The CDR3 loop spans 11 amino acids. The sample consisted of PBMCs, taken before nivolumab (anti-PD-1) treatment. The chain couples TRBV6-1 to TRBJ1-1; a possible D gene is TRBD1 (6 bases). The TCR was taken from a person aged 35-80 years with oral cavity squamous cell carcinoma. The CDR3 DNA reads TGTGCCAGCAACAGGGTGACTGAAGCTTTCTTT. Protein sequence: CASNRVTEAFF.